This record concerns one T cell receptor beta chain sequence. This sample was taken from a study of control samples from healthy donors and cancer patients. Per the germline V gene, CDR1 is MNHEY and CDR2 is SMNVEV (reference sequence). V dropped 2 bases and J dropped 2 bases, with 9 bases sitting between them. The CDR3 runs 14 residues. Libraries were prepared by immunoSEQ multiplex PCR; TCRdb keeps only in-frame clonotypes and omits some of them. The profile covers 100,000 to 150,000 clones, with 91% appearing a single time and roughly 7.8% taken by the ten largest. Sequences were obtained from blood. The rearrangement links TRBV27 to TRBJ1-2, with D uncertain. This TCR was sampled from a man aged 18-30 years in good health. The CDR3 loop is CASSLEGRNYGYTF. DNA of the CDR3: TGTGCCAGCAGTTTAGAGGGCAGGAACTATGGCTACACCTTC.